Listed below are T cell receptor beta chains from one sample, sequenced in a study of cytomegalovirus exposure and HLA in healthy donors. Libraries were prepared by immunoSEQ multiplex PCR; TCRdb keeps only in-frame clonotypes and omits some of them. The repertoire holds about 130,000 clones, with about 68% as singletons. The sample taken for sequencing was PBMCs. The receptors here all came from a human donor in good health. The CDR3 runs from the conserved cysteine through the conserved F or W. The D gene is left open where the match is weak. Expanded clones get a size class; other rows say once, few or many, or leave the size out.

CDR3nt: TGTGCCAGCAGCTTCACCGGGACTAGCGACTACGAGCAGTACTTC
CDR3aa: CASSFTGTSDYEQYF
j_gene: TRBJ2-7
len: 15
abundance: .
v_gene: TRBV7-2
d_gene: TRBD2

CDR3nt: TGTGCCAGCAGTCCGCCTAGGCCCGGCACAGATACGCAGTATTTT
CDR3aa: CASSPPRPGTDTQYF
j_gene: TRBJ2-3
len: 15
abundance: .
v_gene: TRBV28
d_gene: .

CDR3nt: TGTGCCAGCAGCTTAGAAGGTGTAGCGGGAAGCGAGCAGTACTTC
CDR3aa: CASSLEGVAGSEQYF
j_gene: TRBJ2-7
len: 15
abundance: .
v_gene: TRBV11-2
d_gene: TRBD2

CDR3nt: TGTGCCAGCAGCTTAGGAAGCTCAGATACGCAGTATTTT
CDR3aa: CASSLGSSDTQYF
j_gene: TRBJ2-3
len: 13
abundance: .
v_gene: TRBV7-9
d_gene: .

CDR3nt: TGTGCCAGCAGCTTTGGGCAGGGGGACACCGGGGAGCTGTTTTTT
CDR3aa: CASSFGQGDTGELFF
j_gene: TRBJ2-2
len: 15
abundance: .
v_gene: TRBV7-9
d_gene: TRBD1

CDR3nt: TGCGCCAGCAGTGACTACCGCACAGATACGCAGTATTTT
CDR3aa: CASSDYRTDTQYF
j_gene: TRBJ2-3
len: 13
abundance: few
v_gene: TRBV10-2
d_gene: .

CDR3nt: TGTGCCAGCAGTAGCGGGACAGGGGCGCGGGAGACCCAGTACTTC
CDR3aa: CASSSGTGARETQYF
j_gene: TRBJ2-5
len: 15
abundance: once
v_gene: TRBV27
d_gene: TRBD1

CDR3nt: TGTGCCAGCAGCTTAGGACACAGGAGGAACACCGGGGAGCTGTTTTTT
CDR3aa: CASSLGHRRNTGELFF
j_gene: TRBJ2-2
len: 16
abundance: .
v_gene: TRBV13
d_gene: .

CDR3nt: TGTGCCAGCAGCGTAGAATCTAGCGGGAGACTTTATGAGCAGTTCTTC
CDR3aa: CASSVESSGRLYEQFF
j_gene: TRBJ2-1
len: 16
abundance: .
v_gene: TRBV9
d_gene: TRBD2

CDR3nt: TGCGCCAGCAGCTTGGAGGCGGGAAGGGGCAATGAGCAGTTCTTC
CDR3aa: CASSLEAGRGNEQFF
j_gene: TRBJ2-1
len: 15
abundance: few
v_gene: TRBV5-1
d_gene: .

CDR3nt: TGTGCCAGCTCACCACCGACGAATTGGCTAGCGGGAGTGGGAACCTACTACAATGAGCAGTTCTTC
CDR3aa: CASSPPTNWLAGVGTYYNEQFF
j_gene: TRBJ2-1
len: 22
abundance: .
v_gene: TRBV18
d_gene: TRBD2

CDR3nt: TGTGCCAGCAGCTTTGGCTGGGGGCCTGAAGCTTTCTTT
CDR3aa: CASSFGWGPEAFF
j_gene: TRBJ1-1
len: 13
abundance: .
v_gene: TRBV7-2
d_gene: .

CDR3nt: TGTGCCAGCACCCTCGGGCTAGCGGGACCCTACGAGCAGTACTTC
CDR3aa: CASTLGLAGPYEQYF
j_gene: TRBJ2-7
len: 15
abundance: .
v_gene: TRBV7-2
d_gene: TRBD2

CDR3nt: TGTGCCATCAGTGAGTCGAGATCACCAGGTATCTATGGCTACACCTTC
CDR3aa: CAISESRSPGIYGYTF
j_gene: TRBJ1-2
len: 16
abundance: .
v_gene: TRBV10-3
d_gene: .

CDR3nt: TGTGCCAGCAGCCCCAGTGGGGGCCCGGGAACCGGGGAGCTGTTTTTT
CDR3aa: CASSPSGGPGTGELFF
j_gene: TRBJ2-2
len: 16
abundance: .
v_gene: TRBV9
d_gene: .

CDR3nt: TGTGCCACCAGCAGGAATCCGGGACAGTACAATGAGCAGTTCTTC
CDR3aa: CATSRNPGQYNEQFF
j_gene: TRBJ2-1
len: 15
abundance: .
v_gene: TRBV15
d_gene: TRBD1

CDR3nt: TGCGCCAGCAGCTTGGTTGGGACAACAGGGGAGGCGTACTTC
CDR3aa: CASSLVGTTGEAYF
j_gene: TRBJ2-4
len: 14
abundance: .
v_gene: TRBV5-1
d_gene: .

CDR3nt: TGTGCCAGCAGCGTAGACCCTTCCTTCTACCTCGAGCAGTACTTC
CDR3aa: CASSVDPSFYLEQYF
j_gene: TRBJ2-7
len: 15
abundance: .
v_gene: TRBV9
d_gene: .

CDR3nt: TGTGCCAGCAGCCGACAGGGGGCCTACAATGAGCAGTTCTTC
CDR3aa: CASSRQGAYNEQFF
j_gene: TRBJ2-1
len: 14
abundance: .
v_gene: TRBV27
d_gene: TRBD1

CDR3nt: TGTGCTAGTGGTTTGTTTGCGGCCGGCCCTAACAATGAGCAGTTCTTC
CDR3aa: CASGLFAAGPNNEQFF
j_gene: TRBJ2-1
len: 16
abundance: .
v_gene: TRBV12-5
d_gene: .

CDR3nt: TGTGCCAGCAGCCCTTCGGGTCAGCGGAACACTGAAGCTTTCTTT
CDR3aa: CASSPSGQRNTEAFF
j_gene: TRBJ1-1
len: 15
abundance: .
v_gene: TRBV7-9
d_gene: .

CDR3nt: TGTGCCAGCAAATGGGCACAAAATACTAGCACAGATACGCAGTATTTT
CDR3aa: CASKWAQNTSTDTQYF
j_gene: TRBJ2-3
len: 16
abundance: few
v_gene: TRBV21-1
d_gene: .

CDR3nt: TGCGCCAGCAGCAAATCGACAACAGGAAACACTGAAGCTTTCTTT
CDR3aa: CASSKSTTGNTEAFF
j_gene: TRBJ1-1
len: 15
abundance: .
v_gene: TRBV4-3
d_gene: .

CDR3nt: TGCAGTGCTAGTCCGGGTACTGAAGCTTTCTTT
CDR3aa: CSASPGTEAFF
j_gene: TRBJ1-1
len: 11
abundance: .
v_gene: TRBV20-1
d_gene: .

CDR3nt: TGTGCCAGCAGTGGTGAGGGACACGGCAATGGCTACACCTTC
CDR3aa: CASSGEGHGNGYTF
j_gene: TRBJ1-2
len: 14
abundance: few
v_gene: TRBV6-4
d_gene: .

CDR3nt: TGTGCCAGCAGCCGACAGGGAAGGGCCTACAATGAGCAGTTCTTC
CDR3aa: CASSRQGRAYNEQFF
j_gene: TRBJ2-1
len: 15
abundance: .
v_gene: TRBV6-5
d_gene: TRBD1

CDR3nt: TGTGCCAGCAGCTTACAACAGAATTCCTACAATGAGCAGTTCTTC
CDR3aa: CASSLQQNSYNEQFF
j_gene: TRBJ2-1
len: 15
abundance: .
v_gene: TRBV5-6
d_gene: .

CDR3nt: TGTGCCATCAGTGGAACAGGGGCGGAGACCCAGTACTTC
CDR3aa: CAISGTGAETQYF
j_gene: TRBJ2-5
len: 13
abundance: .
v_gene: TRBV10-3
d_gene: TRBD1

CDR3nt: TGCGCCAGCAGGTTAGCGAACGCGAACACCGGGGAGCTGTTTTTT
CDR3aa: CASRLANANTGELFF
j_gene: TRBJ2-2
len: 15
abundance: .
v_gene: TRBV5-1
d_gene: .

CDR3nt: TGTGCCAGCAGTCCCAGACAGTTCCTCTACGAGCAGTACTTC
CDR3aa: CASSPRQFLYEQYF
j_gene: TRBJ2-7
len: 14
abundance: .
v_gene: TRBV27
d_gene: .

CDR3nt: TGCGCCAGCAGCCAAGAGCCGAGCGGGGTAGCCAAAAACATTCAGTACTTC
CDR3aa: CASSQEPSGVAKNIQYF
j_gene: TRBJ2-4
len: 17
abundance: .
v_gene: TRBV4-1
d_gene: TRBD2

CDR3nt: TGTGCCAGCAGTCCCGGGACTAGCGGGAGGGGAGATACGCAGTATTTT
CDR3aa: CASSPGTSGRGDTQYF
j_gene: TRBJ2-3
len: 16
abundance: .
v_gene: TRBV28
d_gene: TRBD2

CDR3nt: TGTGCCAGCAGCTTGTTAGCGGGTACATACATTGAGCAGTTCTTC
CDR3aa: CASSLLAGTYIEQFF
j_gene: TRBJ2-1
len: 15
abundance: .
v_gene: TRBV5-4
d_gene: TRBD2

CDR3nt: TGTGCCAGCAGCCCGGGACACGGTGAAGCTTTCTTT
CDR3aa: CASSPGHGEAFF
j_gene: TRBJ1-1
len: 12
abundance: few
v_gene: TRBV7-9
d_gene: .

CDR3nt: TGTGCCAGCAGCTTGAACAGACCCGAAGCTTTCTTT
CDR3aa: CASSLNRPEAFF
j_gene: TRBJ1-1
len: 12
abundance: .
v_gene: TRBV11-2
d_gene: .

CDR3nt: TGCGCCAGCACCCTGGGGGGGGCGGCCGGTCAGCCCCAGCATTTT
CDR3aa: CASTLGGAAGQPQHF
j_gene: TRBJ1-5
len: 15
abundance: .
v_gene: TRBV5-1
d_gene: .

CDR3nt: TGTGCCAGCAGCTTGGTCAGCGGGAGTACCACCGGGGAGCTGTTTTTT
CDR3aa: CASSLVSGSTTGELFF
j_gene: TRBJ2-2
len: 16
abundance: few
v_gene: TRBV5-6
d_gene: TRBD2

CDR3nt: TGTGCCAGCACCCCTCACGATCAGGGATACGAGCAGTACTTC
CDR3aa: CASTPHDQGYEQYF
j_gene: TRBJ2-7
len: 14
abundance: .
v_gene: TRBV28
d_gene: .

CDR3nt: TGTGCCAGCAGTTTATTAGCCCGGGAGCAGTACTTC
CDR3aa: CASSLLAREQYF
j_gene: TRBJ2-7
len: 12
abundance: .
v_gene: TRBV28
d_gene: .

CDR3nt: TGTGCCAGCAGGGGACAGATTGAAAAACTGTTTTTT
CDR3aa: CASRGQIEKLFF
j_gene: TRBJ1-4
len: 12
abundance: few
v_gene: TRBV2
d_gene: TRBD1

CDR3nt: TGCGCCAGCAGCTTGGTTGGACGGGGAACCGGGGAGCTGTTTTTT
CDR3aa: CASSLVGRGTGELFF
j_gene: TRBJ2-2
len: 15
abundance: few
v_gene: TRBV5-1
d_gene: .

CDR3nt: TGTGCCAGCTCACCAGATTTACTAGCGGGGATCACAGATACGCAGTATTTT
CDR3aa: CASSPDLLAGITDTQYF
j_gene: TRBJ2-3
len: 17
abundance: .
v_gene: TRBV18
d_gene: TRBD2

CDR3nt: TGTGCCATCAGTGAAGGCCGCGGACATAGCAATCAGCCCCAGCATTTT
CDR3aa: CAISEGRGHSNQPQHF
j_gene: TRBJ1-5
len: 16
abundance: .
v_gene: TRBV10-3
d_gene: .

CDR3nt: TGCGCCAGCAGCCAGAAGGGGTCGGTTCTGGAAGCTTTCTTT
CDR3aa: CASSQKGSVLEAFF
j_gene: TRBJ1-1
len: 14
abundance: .
v_gene: TRBV4-3
d_gene: .

CDR3nt: TGTGCCAGCAGTCGACAGGGTTCCAATGAGCAGTTCTTC
CDR3aa: CASSRQGSNEQFF
j_gene: TRBJ2-1
len: 13
abundance: few
v_gene: TRBV28
d_gene: TRBD1

CDR3nt: TGTGCCAGTAGTATAAGGGACAGCGGGCTTGGCACTGAAGCTTTCTTT
CDR3aa: CASSIRDSGLGTEAFF
j_gene: TRBJ1-1
len: 16
abundance: .
v_gene: TRBV19
d_gene: TRBD1

CDR3nt: TGTGCCAGCACTCCCCTAGGGGGGGCTCAGGGCTACACCTTC
CDR3aa: CASTPLGGAQGYTF
j_gene: TRBJ1-2
len: 14
abundance: .
v_gene: TRBV2
d_gene: .

CDR3nt: TGTGCCAGCGCGCCATCCCAGGGATCTGGAAACACCATATATTTT
CDR3aa: CASAPSQGSGNTIYF
j_gene: TRBJ1-3
len: 15
abundance: .
v_gene: TRBV2
d_gene: .

CDR3nt: TGTGCCATCAGTGAGACAGGGGACACTGAAGCTTTCTTT
CDR3aa: CAISETGDTEAFF
j_gene: TRBJ1-1
len: 13
abundance: .
v_gene: TRBV10-3
d_gene: TRBD1

CDR3nt: TGTGCCACCAGCAGAGATCCGGCAGGGGGATACGAGCAGTACTTC
CDR3aa: CATSRDPAGGYEQYF
j_gene: TRBJ2-7
len: 15
abundance: .
v_gene: TRBV15
d_gene: TRBD1